This T cell receptor (beta chain) is from a study of shared clonotypes between healthy human individuals. CDR3 size: 22 residues. Germline trimming cut 4 bases from V and 5 bases from J; bases unmatched to any gene: 25. Germline V gene lookup returns CDR1 SNHLY and CDR2 FYNNEI. Naive CD8 cells comprised CD45RO-negative, CCR7-positively selected cells, excluding terminally differentiated effector memory CD45RA+ cells. Details on this clone: No antigen is known for it.

This table comes from immunoSEQ multiplex PCR, and its TCRdb copy is limited to in-frame clones, with some not included. Counted here are about 2.1 million clones, roughly 91% occurring once; the ten biggest clones make up 1.7%. General study points: Larger estimated richness was generally seen in naive subsets than in memory subsets.

Input material: naive CD8+ T cells from PBMCs. This TCR was sampled from a man between 18 and 29 years old in good health. Some clones in this sample may be carry-over from other donors' samples. This chain joins TRBV2 and TRBJ2-5; 13 bases are shared with TRBD2. CDR3 sequence reads: CASSVEQGIGTSGALPAETQYF. As DNA, the CDR3 is TGTGCCAGCAGTGTTGAACAGGGGATTGGGACTAGCGGGGCTCTCCCTGCGGAGACCCAGTACTTC.